One and the same sample provided the 28 T cell receptor beta chains below, sequenced in a study of control samples from healthy donors and cancer patients. Generated by immunoSEQ multiplex PCR, the TCRdb table keeps only in-frame clones and is missing some. In the table there are tens of thousands of clones, roughly 92% of which are singletons. Source material: PBMCs. The receptors here all came from a man aged 25-45 years with colorectal cancer.

The CDR3 reads CASSLVRGDSPLHF. Written as DNA, the CDR3 is TGCGCCAGCAGCTTGGTAAGGGGGGACTCACCCCTCCACTTT. This chain connects TRBV5-1 to TRBJ1-6; a possible D gene is TRBD1 (6 bases). Germline CDR1 reads SGHRS; CDR2 reads YFSETQ. This CDR3 is 14 amino acids long. V lost 0 bases to trimming and J lost 10 bases, with 11 bases between them. The full variable domain, with the rest looked up from reference TRBV5-1 and TRBJ1-6, is KAGVTQTPRYLIKTRGQQVTLSCSPISGHRSVSWYQQTPGQGLQFLFEYFSETQRNKGNFPGRFSGRQFSNSRSEMNVSTLELGDSALYLCASSLVRGDSPLHFGNGTRLTVT.

This clone was seen more than once but under ten times. This chain joins TRBV5-1 and TRBJ1-2; 8 bases fit TRBD1. The CDR3 has 15 amino acids. J lost 6 bases, V lost 3 bases, and 10 bases had no gene match. Germline CDR1 reads SGHRS; CDR2 reads YFSETQ. The CDR3 loop is CASSSGVRGLDGYTF. DNA for the CDR3: TGCGCCAGCAGCTCCGGAGTCAGGGGGCTGGATGGCTACACCTTC.

The V call is TRBV10-3, the J call TRBJ2-1, with 13 nucleotides matching TRBD2. With V trimmed by 3 bases and J by 4 bases, 6 bases remained unmatched. CDR3 length equals 17 residues. From germline, CDR1 is ENHRY and CDR2 SYGVKD. The CDR3 nucleotides read TGTGCCATCAGTGAAGGACTAGCGGGGGCCAATTACAATGAGCAGTTCTTC. As protein: CAISEGLAGANYNEQFF.

The gene calls are TRBV6-5 and TRBJ1-4; 8 bases are shared with TRBD1. Germline CDR1 reads MNHEY; CDR2 reads SVGAGI. J was trimmed by 7 bases and V by 6 bases; bases with no gene match: 7. The CDR3 runs 14 residues. CDR3 sequence (DNA): TGTGCCAGCAGGTCGACAGGGGTCGGTGAAAAACTGTTTTTT. Protein sequence: CASRSTGVGEKLFF.

The gene calls are TRBV2 and TRBJ1-5, with D possibly matching TRBD1 (6 bases). This CDR3 has 13 amino acids. V lost 5 bases and J lost 13, with 18 bases in between. The germline V gene has CDR1 SNHLY and CDR2 FYNNEI. The CDR3 coding sequence is TGTGCCAGCAGTTACAACCGGGACACCGGACAGCATTTT. Amino acids: CASSYNRDTGQHF.

The chain has TRBV2 and TRBJ2-2; no reliable D call. Trimming removed 3 bases from V and 6 bases from J, with 2 bases in between. The germline CDR1 and CDR2 sequences are SNHLY and FYNNEI. This CDR3 region has 11 residues. CDR3 in DNA: TGTGCCAGCAGTGACGCCGGGGAGCTGTTTTTT. Translated: CASSDAGELFF.

J is TRBJ2-1 and V is TRBV24-1; possible D gene TRBD1, 6 bases. Germline V gene sequence: CDR1 KGHDR, CDR2 SFDVKD. V dropped 3 bases and J dropped 3 bases, with 14 bases sitting between them. CDR3 length: 16 amino acids. For the CDR3, the DNA is TGTGCCACCAGTGATAAGACAGGCCCGTTCTACAATGAGCAGTTCTTC. Its protein product is CATSDKTGPFYNEQFF.

This clone was seen more than once but under ten times. The identical CDR3 is also encoded by other nucleotide sequences in the sample. This chain uses TRBV6-5 with TRBJ2-7, with D maybe TRBD1 (6 bases). Germline loops: CDR1 MNHEY, CDR2 SVGAGI. The CDR3 loop spans 12 amino acids. V shed 4 bases and J shed 6 bases, with 10 bases lying between them. CDR3 sequence: CASSFRGSEQYF. CDR3 DNA sequence: TGTGCCAGCAGTTTCAGGGGCAGCGAGCAGTACTTC.

The rearrangement links TRBV5-7 to TRBJ2-7, with D possibly being TRBD1 (5 bases). TRBV5-7 is recorded as an ORF, its role being uncertain. The germline V and J ends were trimmed by 3 bases and 0 bases, with 19 bases remaining between them. The CDR3 runs 17 residues. The DNA of the CDR3 is TGTGCCAGCAGCTCTGACAGTTTCTCAGGGATCTCCTACGAGCAGTACGTC. Its protein product is CASSSDSFSGISYEQYV.

This chain connects TRBV10-1 to TRBJ2-4; no firm D call. The CDR3 sequence is 14 residues long. V was shortened by 3 bases and J by 0 bases, with 6 bases between the two germline ends. Germline values: CDR1 WNHNN, CDR2 SYGVQD (reference sequence). The CDR3 nucleotides read TGCGCCAGCAGTGAAGTCCTAGCCAAAAACATTCAGTACTTC. Protein product: CASSEVLAKNIQYF.

This chain joins TRBV5-4 and TRBJ2-1; D is possibly TRBD2 (6 bases). Germline-derived CDR1 and CDR2 are SGHNT and YYREEE (reference sequence). The CDR3 spans 15 residues. The ends were cut back, 3 bases at V and 5 bases at J, with 15 bases in the middle. In DNA, the CDR3 is TGTGCCAGCAGCTCCGGGGGAAAAAGGGACAATGAGCAGTTCTTC. Protein: CASSSGGKRDNEQFF.

The chain carries TRBV5-1 and TRBJ2-6; tentative D call: TRBD2 (5 bases). Germline V CDR1 and CDR2: SGHRS, YFSETQ. The CDR3 totals 16 residues. V was shortened by 7 bases and J by 3 bases, with 17 bases between the two germline ends. CDR3 sequence (DNA): TGCGCCAGCGCCTTCCGTGGTGGGAGTGGGGCCAACGTCCTGACTTTC. This sequence encodes CASAFRGGSGANVLTF.

The genes are TRBV4-3 and TRBJ2-1, with D maybe TRBD1 (5 bases). The germline CDR1 and CDR2 sequences are LGHNA and YSLEER. The CDR3 sequence is 13 residues long. Trimming cost V 3 bases and J 4 bases, with 7 bases left between them. CDR3 sequence: CASSQDTYNEQFF. The CDR3 bases are TGCGCCAGCAGCCAGGACACGTACAATGAGCAGTTCTTC.

This chain joins TRBV5-6 and TRBJ1-5; D is ambiguous. This CDR3 has 15 amino acids. With 1 base removed from V and 7 bases from J, the gap between germline ends came to 15 bases. CDR1 and CDR2 (germline): SGHDT, YYEEEE. This CDR3 is CASSLSLAGFQPQHF. The CDR3 region has the DNA TGTGCCAGCAGCTTGTCGCTCGCAGGATTCCAGCCCCAGCATTTT. Complete variable domain (other parts from reference TRBV5-6 and TRBJ1-5): DAGVTQSPTHLIKTRGQQVTLRCSPKSGHDTVSWYQQALGQGPQFIFQYYEEEERQRGNFPDRFSGHQFPNYSSELNVNALLLGDSALYLCASSLSLAGFQPQHFGDGTRLSIL.

This chain links TRBV20-1 with TRBJ2-1, with D unclear. The V gene's germline CDR1 is DFQATT and CDR2 SNEGSKA (reference sequence). V was pared by 3 bases and J by 8 bases, with 14 bases between. This CDR3 spans 13 amino acids. The CDR3 is CSASSDTPDEQFF. CDR3 in DNA: TGCAGTGCTAGTTCCGACACCCCGGATGAGCAGTTCTTC.

The CDR3: CASSQARSGPNTEAFF. CDR3 nucleotides: TGCGCCAGCAGCCAAGCTAGGAGTGGTCCCAACACTGAAGCTTTCTTT. V and J are TRBV4-3 and TRBJ1-1; D is unclear. The CDR3 is 16 amino acids. CDR1 is LGHNA and CDR2 is YSLEER in the germline V gene. V lost 1 base to trimming and J lost 2 bases, with 14 bases between them.

This rearrangement joins TRBV27 to TRBJ2-5, with a possible D match to TRBD2 (6 bases). CDR3 length equals 15 residues. Germline CDR1 reads MNHEY; CDR2 reads SMNVEV (reference sequence). Trimming took 6 bases from V and 1 from J, leaving 15 bases between them. The CDR3 DNA reads as TGTGCCAGCAGCCCCAATGGCGGGGTCCAAGAGACCCAGTACTTC. Amino acid sequence: CASSPNGGVQETQYF.

This clone is a singleton in its sample. The J gene is TRBJ2-2, the V gene TRBV19, with TRBD1 identical over 7 bases. The germline gives CDR1 LNHDA, CDR2 SQIVND (reference sequence). Unmatched junction bases numbered 14, after V lost 0 bases and J lost 4 bases. The CDR3 runs 19 residues. The CDR3, as DNA: TGTGCCAGTAGTATAGATCTTTACAGGGGAGTGGTGGGCACCGGGGAGCTGTTTTTT. Its translation: CASSIDLYRGVVGTGELFF.

The gene calls are TRBV5-1 and TRBJ2-3, with TRBD1 matching 9 bases. The germline gives CDR1 SGHRS, CDR2 YFSETQ. This CDR3 has 15 residues. V lost 1 base and J lost 3; bases outside the gene matches: 3. Here the CDR3 reads CASSLKQGATDTQYF. Here the CDR3 DNA reads TGCGCCAGCAGCTTGAAACAGGGGGCTACAGATACGCAGTATTTT.

The V gene is TRBV18, the J gene TRBJ1-3, with 10 bases fitting TRBD1. Germline lookup yields CDR1 KGHSH and CDR2 LQKENI. The CDR3 sequence is 15 residues long. The junction had 1 base not matched to a gene; V was cut back by 0 bases and J by 5 bases. CDR3 loop: CASSPPGQGRNTIYF. CDR3 nucleotides: TGTGCCAGCTCACCACCGGGACAGGGGAGAAACACCATATATTTT.

V is TRBV3-1 (or the pseudogene TRBV3-2) and J is TRBJ2-2; D is unclear. Trimming took off 0 bases at V and 6 bases at J, with 14 bases between the two ends. CDR3 length: 16 residues. Looked up from germline, CDR1 is LGHDT and CDR2 is YNNKEL (reference sequence). The CDR3 protein is CASSQDEIEFPGELFF. The DNA for the CDR3 is TGTGCCAGCAGCCAAGACGAGATAGAATTCCCCGGGGAGCTGTTTTTT.

The gene calls are TRBV6-2 or TRBV6-3 and TRBJ2-2, with unresolved D. Trimming took off 0 bases at V and 1 base at J, with 9 bases between the two ends. This CDR3 contains 16 residues. Germline assignment: CDR1 MNHEY and CDR2 SVGEGT. CDR3 DNA sequence: TGTGCCAGCAGTTACTCGAAGATTGGGAACACCGGGGAGCTGTTTTTT. It codes for CASSYSKIGNTGELFF.

Here the CDR3 DNA reads TGTGCCAGCAGCTTAGTGGGGACCGGGGGCGCAGATACGCAGTATTTT. This translates into CASSLVGTGGADTQYF. The chain carries TRBV11-2 and TRBJ2-3, with D perhaps being TRBD1 or TRBD2 (6 bases each). The CDR3 extends over 16 amino acids. Trimming stripped 1 base from V and 4 bases from J, with 15 bases between. Germline lookup yields CDR1 SGHAT and CDR2 FQNNGV.

The chain employs TRBV6-1 and TRBJ2-4, with 10 positions matching TRBD1. The CDR3 has 20 amino acids. The V gene's germline CDR1 is MNHNS and CDR2 SASEGT. The trim removed 4 bases at V and 0 bases at J, leaving 15 bases unmatched. The CDR3 sequence: CASSGTTGGAWGLAKNIQYF. The CDR3 DNA follows: TGTGCCAGCAGTGGGACGACAGGGGGCGCATGGGGTTTAGCCAAAAACATTCAGTACTTC.

The rearrangement links TRBV6-5 to TRBJ1-2; no reliable D call. CDR3 size: 14 residues. V lost 0 bases and J 4 bases, leaving 9 bases between the germline ends. CDR1 is MNHEY, CDR2 SVGAGI, per germline. The DNA for the CDR3 is TGTGCCAGCAGTTACTCTGGGGTAGCCTATGGCTACACCTTC. Its translation: CASSYSGVAYGYTF.

The rearrangement links TRBV13 to TRBJ2-7; 13 bases line up with TRBD2. V shed 4 bases and J 0 bases; nucleotides not matched to a gene: 9. Germline V gene sequence: CDR1 PRHDT, CDR2 FYEKMQ (reference sequence). The CDR3 spans 18 residues. As DNA, the CDR3 is TGTGCCAGCAGCTCTAGGACTAGCGGGGGATACCTCTCCTACGAGCAGTACTTC. Protein sequence: CASSSRTSGGYLSYEQYF.

The chain has TRBV19 and TRBJ1-4; possible D gene TRBD1, 6 bases. The CDR3 consists of 15 residues. The V end lost 4 bases, the J end lost 7 bases, and 16 bases lay between the germline ends. Germline loops: CDR1 LNHDA, CDR2 SQIVND (reference sequence). CDR3 sequence (DNA): TGTGCCAGTAGTACCGCAGGGGCAGCGAGTGAAAAACTGTTTTTT. This codes for CASSTAGAASEKLFF.

This clone was counted a single time. The chain has TRBV18 and TRBJ2-6; D may be TRBD1 or TRBD2 (7 bases each). Germline V gives CDR1 KGHSH, CDR2 LQKENI. The CDR3 length is 19 residues. V lost 2 bases and J 2 bases, leaving 19 bases between the germline ends. The CDR3 loop reads CASSPRARQGGPGANVLTF. CDR3 nucleotide sequence: TGTGCCAGCTCACCAAGAGCTCGACAGGGAGGGCCTGGGGCCAACGTCCTGACTTTC.